This T cell receptor beta chain derives from a study of cytomegalovirus exposure and HLA in healthy donors. Whole-study results and caveats: At a 0.05 false discovery rate, a later analysis found some 18,000 TCR beta sequences to be associated with HLA alleles. Later analysis identified a missense DCLRE1C variant that was linked to TCR beta V- and J-gene trimming. When analyzed later, the rates of TCR association showed variation by HLA locus, with DRB1 the most and HLA-C the fewest.

Vbeta (60) and Jbeta (13) primers were used in the PCR. TCRdb's table, derived via immunoSEQ multiplex PCR, lists solely in-frame clones and lacks some. The profile shows approximately 160,000 clones, around 75% of them singletons. Comments on this clone: The antigen is not known.

CDR1 and CDR2 (germline): WNHNN, SYGVQD (reference sequence). The CDR3 runs 12 residues. V was clipped by 9 bases and J by 5 bases, with 14 bases between them. The sequenced sample consisted of PBMCs. This clonotype was obtained from a man aged 18 to 30 in good health and CMV-seronegative. This chain uses TRBV10-1 with TRBJ2-7; the D is unclear. CDR3 residues: CASSYGGHEQYF. CDR3 nucleotide sequence: TGCGCCAGTTCCTACGGTGGGCACGAGCAGTACTTC.